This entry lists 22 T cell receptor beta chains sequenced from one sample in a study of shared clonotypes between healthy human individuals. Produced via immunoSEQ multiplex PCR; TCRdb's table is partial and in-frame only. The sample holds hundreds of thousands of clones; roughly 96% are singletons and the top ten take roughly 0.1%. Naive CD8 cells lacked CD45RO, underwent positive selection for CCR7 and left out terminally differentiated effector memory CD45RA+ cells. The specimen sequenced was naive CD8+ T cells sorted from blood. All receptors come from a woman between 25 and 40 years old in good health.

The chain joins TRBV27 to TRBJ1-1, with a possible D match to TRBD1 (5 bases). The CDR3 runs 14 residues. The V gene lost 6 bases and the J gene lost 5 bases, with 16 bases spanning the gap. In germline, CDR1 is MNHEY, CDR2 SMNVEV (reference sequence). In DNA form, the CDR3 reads TGTGCCAGCAGCATCAGGTTGCCAGGGACTGAAGCTTTCTTT. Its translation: CASSIRLPGTEAFF.

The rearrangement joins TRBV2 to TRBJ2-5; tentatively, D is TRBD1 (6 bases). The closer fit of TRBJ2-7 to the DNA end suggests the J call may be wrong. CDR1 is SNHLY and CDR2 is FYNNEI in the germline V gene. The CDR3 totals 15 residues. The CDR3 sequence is CASSELGQISYEQYF. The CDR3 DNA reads TGTGCCAGCAGTGAGTTAGGACAGATCTCCTACGAGCAGTACTTC.

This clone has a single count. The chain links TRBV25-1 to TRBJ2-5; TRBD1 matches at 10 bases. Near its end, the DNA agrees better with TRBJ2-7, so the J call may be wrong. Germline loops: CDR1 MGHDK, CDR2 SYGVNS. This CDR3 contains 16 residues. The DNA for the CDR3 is TGTGCCAGCAGTGAATATGGGTTTGGACAGGGGGACGAGCAGTACTTC. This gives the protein CASSEYGFGQGDEQYF.

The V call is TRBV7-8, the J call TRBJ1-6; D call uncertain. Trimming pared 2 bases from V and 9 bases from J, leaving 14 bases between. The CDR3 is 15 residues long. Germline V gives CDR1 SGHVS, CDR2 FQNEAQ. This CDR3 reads CASSLMSDGISPLHF. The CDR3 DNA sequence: TGTGCCAGCAGCTTAATGTCTGACGGGATTTCACCCCTCCACTTT.

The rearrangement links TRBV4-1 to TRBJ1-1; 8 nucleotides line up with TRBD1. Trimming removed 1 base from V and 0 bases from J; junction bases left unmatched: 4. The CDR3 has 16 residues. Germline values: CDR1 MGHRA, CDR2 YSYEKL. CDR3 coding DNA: TGCGCCAGCAGCCAAGTGACAGGGGAGGTGAACACTGAAGCTTTCTTT. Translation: CASSQVTGEVNTEAFF.

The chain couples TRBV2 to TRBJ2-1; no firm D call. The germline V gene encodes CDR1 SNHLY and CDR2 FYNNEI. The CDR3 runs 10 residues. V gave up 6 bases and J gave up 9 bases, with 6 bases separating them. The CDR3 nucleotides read TGTGCCAGCAGAAAGGGTGAGCAGTTCTTC. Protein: CASRKGEQFF.

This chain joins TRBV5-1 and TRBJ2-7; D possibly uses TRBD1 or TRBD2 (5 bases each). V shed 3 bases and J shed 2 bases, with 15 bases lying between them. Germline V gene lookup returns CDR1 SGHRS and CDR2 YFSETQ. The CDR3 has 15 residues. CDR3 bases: TGCGCCAGCAGCTCCCACCGGGACGGCCCCTACGAGCAGTACTTC. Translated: CASSSHRDGPYEQYF. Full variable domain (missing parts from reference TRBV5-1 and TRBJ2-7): KAGVTQTPRYLIKTRGQQVTLSCSPISGHRSVSWYQQTPGQGLQFLFEYFSETQRNKGNFPGRFSGRQFSNSRSEMNVSTLELGDSALYLCASSSHRDGPYEQYFGPGTRLTVT.

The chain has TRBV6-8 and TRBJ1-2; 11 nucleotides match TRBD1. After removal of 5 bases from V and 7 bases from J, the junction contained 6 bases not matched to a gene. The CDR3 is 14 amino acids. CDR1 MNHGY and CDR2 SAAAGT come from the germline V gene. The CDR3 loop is CASSKDRGLGGYTF. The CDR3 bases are TGTGCCAGCAGTAAGGACAGGGGGCTGGGTGGCTACACCTTC.

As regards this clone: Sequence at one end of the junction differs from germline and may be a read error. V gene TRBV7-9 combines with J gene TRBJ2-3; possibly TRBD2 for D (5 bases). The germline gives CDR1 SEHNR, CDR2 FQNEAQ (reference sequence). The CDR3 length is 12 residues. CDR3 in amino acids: CANSRTRDTQYF. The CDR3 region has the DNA TGTGCCAACAGCCGCACTAGAGATACGCAGTATTTT. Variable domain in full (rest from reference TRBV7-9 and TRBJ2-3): DTGVSQNPRHKITKRGQNVTFRCDPISEHNRLYWYRQTLGQGPEFLTYFQNEAQLEKSRLLSDRFSAERPKGSFSTLEIQRTEQGDSAMYLCANSRTRDTQYFGPGTRLTVL.

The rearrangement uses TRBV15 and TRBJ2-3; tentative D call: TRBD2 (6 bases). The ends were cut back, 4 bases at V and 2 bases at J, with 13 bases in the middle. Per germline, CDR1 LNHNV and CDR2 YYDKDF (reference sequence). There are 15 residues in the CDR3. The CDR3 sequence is CATSTLAELTDTQYF. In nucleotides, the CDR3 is TGTGCCACCAGCACCTTAGCGGAGCTCACAGATACGCAGTATTTT.

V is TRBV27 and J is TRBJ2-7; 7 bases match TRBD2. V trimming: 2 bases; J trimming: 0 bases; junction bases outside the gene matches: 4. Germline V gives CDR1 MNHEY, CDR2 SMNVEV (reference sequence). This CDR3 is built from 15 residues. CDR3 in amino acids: CASSLMGGSSYEQYF. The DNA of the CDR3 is TGTGCCAGCAGTTTAATGGGGGGGAGCTCCTACGAGCAGTACTTC.

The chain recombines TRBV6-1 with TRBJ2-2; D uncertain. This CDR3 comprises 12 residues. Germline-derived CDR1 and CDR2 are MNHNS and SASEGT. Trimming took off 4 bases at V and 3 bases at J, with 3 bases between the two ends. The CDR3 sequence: CASSGYTGELFF. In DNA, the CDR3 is TGTGCCAGCAGTGGGTACACCGGGGAGCTGTTTTTT.

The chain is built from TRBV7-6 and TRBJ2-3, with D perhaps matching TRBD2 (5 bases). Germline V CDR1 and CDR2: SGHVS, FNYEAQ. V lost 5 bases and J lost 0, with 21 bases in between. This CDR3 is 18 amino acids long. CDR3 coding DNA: TGTGCCAGCAGCCCGTCGCTTAACAGCGGAACTAGCACAGATACGCAGTATTTT. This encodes CASSPSLNSGTSTDTQYF.

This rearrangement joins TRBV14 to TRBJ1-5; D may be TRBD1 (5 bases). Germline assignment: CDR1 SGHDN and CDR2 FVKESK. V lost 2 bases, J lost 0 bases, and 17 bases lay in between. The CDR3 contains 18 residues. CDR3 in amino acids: CASSQRASGRFSNQPQHF. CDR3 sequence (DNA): TGTGCCAGCAGCCAAAGGGCCTCGGGACGGTTTAGCAATCAGCCCCAGCATTTT.

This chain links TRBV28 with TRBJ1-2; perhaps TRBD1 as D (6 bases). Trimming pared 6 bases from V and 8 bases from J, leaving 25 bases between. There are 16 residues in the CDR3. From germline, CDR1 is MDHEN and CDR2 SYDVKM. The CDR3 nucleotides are TGTGCCAGCAGACCCACCAGGGGCAGCCCCGGGGAAGGCTACACCTTC. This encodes CASRPTRGSPGEGYTF.

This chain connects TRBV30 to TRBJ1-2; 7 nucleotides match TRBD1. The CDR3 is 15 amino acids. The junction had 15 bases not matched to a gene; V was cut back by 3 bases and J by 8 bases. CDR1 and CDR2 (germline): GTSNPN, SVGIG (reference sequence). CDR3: CAWRPGRGDPFGYTF. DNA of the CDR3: TGTGCCTGGAGGCCCGGCAGGGGGGATCCTTTCGGCTACACCTTC. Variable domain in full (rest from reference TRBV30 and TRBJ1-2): SQTIHQWPATLVQPVGSPLSLECTVEGTSNPNLYWYRQAAGRGLQLLFYSVGIGQISSEVPQNLSASRPQDRQFILSSKKLLLSDSGFYLCAWRPGRGDPFGYTFGSGTRLTVV.

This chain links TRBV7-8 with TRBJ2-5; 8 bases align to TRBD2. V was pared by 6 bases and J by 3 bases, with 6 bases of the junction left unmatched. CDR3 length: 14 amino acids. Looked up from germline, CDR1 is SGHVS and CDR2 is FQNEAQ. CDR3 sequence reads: CASRVLAAKETQYF. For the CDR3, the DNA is TGTGCCAGCAGGGTACTAGCGGCCAAAGAGACCCAGTACTTC.

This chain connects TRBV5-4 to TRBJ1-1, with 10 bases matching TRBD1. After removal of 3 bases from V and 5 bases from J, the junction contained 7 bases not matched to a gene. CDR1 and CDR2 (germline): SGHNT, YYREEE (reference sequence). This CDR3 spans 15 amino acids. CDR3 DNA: TGTGCCAGCAGCTCCGACAGGGGGCAGGAAACTGAAGCTTTCTTT. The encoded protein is CASSSDRGQETEAFF.

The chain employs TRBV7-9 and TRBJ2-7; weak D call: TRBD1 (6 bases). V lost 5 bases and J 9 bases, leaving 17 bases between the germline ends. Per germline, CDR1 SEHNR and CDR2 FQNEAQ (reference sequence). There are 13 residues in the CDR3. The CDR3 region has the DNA TGTGCCAGCAGCGAAGACAGGCCGTTTGGGCAGTACTTC. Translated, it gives CASSEDRPFGQYF.

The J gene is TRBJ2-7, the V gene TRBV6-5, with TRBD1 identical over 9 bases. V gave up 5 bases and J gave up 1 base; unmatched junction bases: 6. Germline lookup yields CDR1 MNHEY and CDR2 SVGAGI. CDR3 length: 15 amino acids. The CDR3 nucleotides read TGTGCCAGCAGTCCCCGACAGGGGGGGTCCTACGAGCAGTACTTC. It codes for CASSPRQGGSYEQYF.

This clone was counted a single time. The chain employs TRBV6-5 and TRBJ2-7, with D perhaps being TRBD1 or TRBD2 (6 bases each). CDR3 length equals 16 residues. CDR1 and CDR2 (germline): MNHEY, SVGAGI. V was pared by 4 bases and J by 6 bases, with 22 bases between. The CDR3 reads CASSFTSQGGLVEQYF. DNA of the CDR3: TGTGCCAGCAGTTTTACATCACAGGGAGGTCTCGTCGAGCAGTACTTC.

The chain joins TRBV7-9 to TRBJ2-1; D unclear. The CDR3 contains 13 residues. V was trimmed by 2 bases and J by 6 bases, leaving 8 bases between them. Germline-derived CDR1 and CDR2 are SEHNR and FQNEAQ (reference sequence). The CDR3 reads CASSLSFGNEQFF. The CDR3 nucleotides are TGTGCCAGCAGCTTATCATTCGGCAATGAGCAGTTCTTC. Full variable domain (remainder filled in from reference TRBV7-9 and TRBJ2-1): DTGVSQNPRHKITKRGQNVTFRCDPISEHNRLYWYRQTLGQGPEFLTYFQNEAQLEKSRLLSDRFSAERPKGSFSTLEIQRTEQGDSAMYLCASSLSFGNEQFFGPGTRLTVL.